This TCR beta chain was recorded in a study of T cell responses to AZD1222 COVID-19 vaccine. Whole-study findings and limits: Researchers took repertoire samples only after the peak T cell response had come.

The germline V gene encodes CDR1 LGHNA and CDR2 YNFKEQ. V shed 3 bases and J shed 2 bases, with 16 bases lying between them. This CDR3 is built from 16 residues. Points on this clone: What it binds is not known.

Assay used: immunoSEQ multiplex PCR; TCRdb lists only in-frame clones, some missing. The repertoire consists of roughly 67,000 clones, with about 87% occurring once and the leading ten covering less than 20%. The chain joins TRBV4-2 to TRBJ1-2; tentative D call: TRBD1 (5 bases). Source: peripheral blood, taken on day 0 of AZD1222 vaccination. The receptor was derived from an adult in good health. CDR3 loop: CASSQGTQVQNYGYTF. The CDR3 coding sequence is TGTGCCAGCAGCCAGGGAACACAGGTCCAGAACTATGGCTACACCTTC.